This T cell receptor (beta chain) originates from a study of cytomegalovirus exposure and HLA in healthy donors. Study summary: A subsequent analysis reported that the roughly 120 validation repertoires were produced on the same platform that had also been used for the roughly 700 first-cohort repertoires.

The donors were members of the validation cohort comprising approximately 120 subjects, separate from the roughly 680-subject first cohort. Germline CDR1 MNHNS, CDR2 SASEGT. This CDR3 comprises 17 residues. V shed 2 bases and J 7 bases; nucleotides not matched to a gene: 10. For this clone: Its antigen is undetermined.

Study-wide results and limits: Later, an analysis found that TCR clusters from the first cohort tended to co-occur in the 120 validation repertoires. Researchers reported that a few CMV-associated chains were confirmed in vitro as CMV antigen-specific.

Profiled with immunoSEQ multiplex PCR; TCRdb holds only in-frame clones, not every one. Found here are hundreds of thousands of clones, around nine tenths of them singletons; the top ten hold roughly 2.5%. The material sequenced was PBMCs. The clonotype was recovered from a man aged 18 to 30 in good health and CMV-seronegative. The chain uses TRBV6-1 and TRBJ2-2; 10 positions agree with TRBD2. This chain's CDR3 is CASSESRAGGPYGELFF. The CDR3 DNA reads TGTGCCAGCAGTGAATCGAGAGCGGGGGGGCCCTACGGGGAGCTGTTTTTT.